This T cell receptor beta chain emerged from a study of T cells after posttransplantation cyclophosphamide. Regarding the study as a whole: Blood and skin or GI T cell repertoires showed limited TRB overlap.

This clone appeared many times. No antigen is known for it. Only in-frame clones appear in the TCRdb table, and some are missing; sequencing was by immunoSEQ multiplex PCR. This sample includes 20,000 to 30,000 clones with no singletons; its ten biggest clones take up approximately 4%. Germline V gene lookup returns CDR1 SEHNR and CDR2 FQNEAQ (reference sequence). CDR3 length equals 15 residues. The junction had 10 bases not matched to a gene; V was cut back by 5 bases and J by 7 bases. The TCR sequence derives from a woman between 45 and 60 years old in good health, CMV-negative, and a related stem cell transplant donor. This chain connects TRBV7-9 to TRBJ1-4; 7 nucleotides match TRBD1. Specimen: PBMCs. CDR3 sequence (DNA): TGTGCCAGCAGCCTGGGACAGTCCTGGGGTGAAAAACTGTTTTTT. Amino acid sequence: CASSLGQSWGEKLFF.